The entry that follows covers one T cell receptor beta chain sequence. What it binds is unknown. The data originate from a study of T cell responses to AZD1222 COVID-19 vaccine. The table came from immunoSEQ multiplex PCR; TCRdb's copy has only in-frame clones and leaves some out. The sample includes some 130,000 clones, approximately 83% of them seen just once. The CDR3 is made up of 13 amino acids. The germline CDR1 and CDR2 sequences are SQVTM and ANQGSEA. V was clipped by 7 bases and J by 6 bases; unmatched bases: 11. Study-wide results and caveats: Across the whole spike, CD4 TCRs peaked at regions 160-218 and 743-854.

The chain joins TRBV29-1 to TRBJ2-7; 8 nucleotides align to TRBD1. The receptor was derived from an adult in good health. The input for sequencing was peripheral blood, taken on day 0 of AZD1222 vaccination. The CDR3 region has the DNA TGCAGCGCTGACACAGGGGGTGGCCCCGAGCAGTACTTC. This codes for CSADTGGGPEQYF.